Below, 26 T cell receptor beta chains from the same sample are listed, as sequenced in a study of CD8+ T cells in alopecia areata. Treatment of the sample: oral pan-JAK inhibitor, 5-10 mg twice daily. Reverse transcription of extracted RNA yielded cDNA, which provided the sequencing template. Only in-frame clones appear in the TCRdb table, and some are missing; sequencing was by immunoSEQ multiplex PCR. This sample has about 190,000 clones, with 60% found just once. Source: CD4+ T cells sorted from blood, taken at week 24, from a patient treated with tofacitinib. The source of these receptors is a human donor with alopecia areata.

The chain employs TRBV30 and TRBJ1-1; D ambiguous. V lost 5 bases and J lost 0, with 10 bases in between. CDR1 is GTSNPN and CDR2 is SVGIG in the germline V gene (reference sequence). This CDR3 contains 13 residues. The CDR3 DNA sequence: TGTGCCTGGGGGATGAGAATGAACACTGAAGCTTTCTTT. Protein sequence: CAWGMRMNTEAFF.

This clone occurred a few times. The genes are TRBV10-3 and TRBJ2-2; D tentatively fits TRBD1 or TRBD2 (5 bases each). The CDR3 runs 13 residues. Germline lookup yields CDR1 ENHRY and CDR2 SYGVKD. The ends were cut back, 7 bases at V and 6 bases at J, with 12 bases in the middle. CDR3: CAITGTDPGELFF. The CDR3 DNA reads as TGTGCCATCACCGGGACGGACCCCGGGGAGCTGTTTTTT.

As DNA, the CDR3 is TGCGCCAGCAGCCTAGACAGTAACAACAATGGCTACACCTTC. It is translated as CASSLDSNNNGYTF. This chain joins TRBV5-1 and TRBJ1-2; D is possibly TRBD1 (5 bases). V was shortened by 4 bases and J by 6 bases, with 16 bases between the two germline ends. This CDR3 comprises 14 residues. The germline CDR1 and CDR2 sequences are SGHRS and YFSETQ.

The V gene is TRBV7-2, the J gene TRBJ1-1, with a tentative D call TRBD1 (6 bases). The CDR3 loop spans 15 amino acids. The V end lost 5 bases, the J end lost 1 base, and 14 bases lay between the germline ends. Per germline, CDR1 SGHTA and CDR2 FQGNSA. Here the CDR3 DNA reads TGTGCCAGCAGCCCAATTGGACAGCCGAACACTGAAGCTTTCTTT. Translation: CASSPIGQPNTEAFF.

The CDR3 DNA reads TGTGCCAGCAGCGTACTAGCGGGGGAAACCTACAATGAGCAGTTCTTC. It codes for CASSVLAGETYNEQFF. V and J are TRBV9 and TRBJ2-1, with 10 bases fitting TRBD2. Per germline, CDR1 SGDLS and CDR2 YYNGEE. This CDR3 has 16 residues. Trimming at V came to 1 base and at J to 2 bases, leaving 3 bases not matched to a gene. Filled out from reference TRBV9 and TRBJ2-1, the complete variable domain reads DSGVTQTPKHLITATGQRVTLRCSPRSGDLSVYWYQQSLDQGLQFLIQYYNGEERAKGNILERFSAQQFPDLHSELNLSSLELGDSALYFCASSVLAGETYNEQFFGPGTRLTVL.

This clone was recorded a few times. This chain joins TRBV18 and TRBJ1-1, with D unclear. Germline CDR1 is KGHSH and CDR2 is LQKENI. Trimming removed 6 bases at V and 1 base at J, with 9 bases between. The CDR3 sequence is 13 residues long. The CDR3 nucleotides read TGTGCCAGCTCGCTCTACAAGAACACTGAAGCTTTCTTT. Protein product: CASSLYKNTEAFF.

The chain employs TRBV5-1 and TRBJ2-3; D might be TRBD2 (6 bases). Germline CDR1 reads SGHRS; CDR2 reads YFSETQ. The ends were cut back, 4 bases at V and 3 bases at J, with 9 bases in the middle. CDR3 length: 13 residues. CDR3 sequence (DNA): TGCGCCAGCAGCCCGGGGACTACAGATACGCAGTATTTT. Its protein product is CASSPGTTDTQYF. Based on the CDR3 plus reference TRBV5-1 and TRBJ2-3, the full variable domain is KAGVTQTPRYLIKTRGQQVTLSCSPISGHRSVSWYQQTPGQGLQFLFEYFSETQRNKGNFPGRFSGRQFSNSRSEMNVSTLELGDSALYLCASSPGTTDTQYFGPGTRLTVL.

The J gene is TRBJ2-5, the V gene TRBV2; a weak D match, TRBD2 (6 bases). CDR3 length: 15 amino acids. Germline CDR1 SNHLY, CDR2 FYNNEI. V was cut by 4 bases and J by 2 bases, with 14 bases left in between. This CDR3 reads CASSGGAGRQETQYF. In DNA, the CDR3 is TGTGCCAGCAGTGGAGGGGCGGGGAGGCAAGAGACCCAGTACTTC.

This sequence joins TRBV5-6 and TRBJ2-2, with D unresolved. The germline V gene encodes CDR1 SGHDT and CDR2 YYEEEE. V lost 3 bases, J lost 3 bases, and 9 bases lay in between. This CDR3 region has 14 residues. The CDR3 sequence: CASSYRVHTGELFF. Here the CDR3 DNA reads TGTGCCAGCAGCTACAGAGTTCACACCGGGGAGCTGTTTTTT.

The chain combines TRBV5-1 with TRBJ2-7, with D unclear. The germline gives CDR1 SGHRS, CDR2 YFSETQ. Trimming removed 0 bases at V and 4 bases at J, with 14 bases between. This CDR3 region has 15 residues. The CDR3 coding sequence is TGCGCCAGCAGCTTGGAGAAAGGGCTCCATTACGAGCAGTACTTC. Its protein product is CASSLEKGLHYEQYF.

The V and J genes are TRBV29-1 and TRBJ2-7; D might be TRBD1 or TRBD2, each matching 6 bases. Germline V gene lookup returns CDR1 SQVTM and CDR2 ANQGSEA. Deletions cut 6 bases from V and 2 bases from J, with 14 bases between. The CDR3 runs to 13 residues. Written as DNA, the CDR3 is TGCAGCGTCTTAGGGGGGCGCACCTACGAGCAGTACTTC. This encodes CSVLGGRTYEQYF.

The V and J genes are TRBV7-2 and TRBJ1-5, with a tentative D call TRBD1 (6 bases). Germline lookup yields CDR1 SGHTA and CDR2 FQGNSA. This CDR3 has 15 amino acids. Trimming removed 5 bases from V and 3 bases from J, with 14 bases in between. In nucleotides, the CDR3 is TGTGCCAGCAGCGCCGGAGGACAGCCCAATCAGCCCCAGCATTTT. As protein: CASSAGGQPNQPQHF.

The chain carries TRBV29-1 and TRBJ1-2; D might be TRBD1 (6 bases). Germline values: CDR1 SQVTM, CDR2 ANQGSEA. Deletions cut 4 bases from V and 4 bases from J, with 10 bases between. The length of the CDR3 is 12 residues. CDR3 DNA: TGCAGCGTTGGACCGACAGGCTATGGCTACACCTTC. Protein sequence: CSVGPTGYGYTF. Using reference TRBV29-1 and TRBJ1-2 for the parts outside the CDR3, the full variable domain is SAVISQKPSRDICQRGTSLTIQCQVDSQVTMMFWYRQQPGQSLTLIATANQGSEATYESGFVIDKFPISRPNLTFSTLTVSNMSPEDSSIYLCSVGPTGYGYTFGSGTRLTVV.

The V gene is TRBV9, the J gene TRBJ1-1, with D possibly matching TRBD1 (5 bases). Germline V gives CDR1 SGDLS, CDR2 YYNGEE. The ends were cut back, 0 bases at V and 3 bases at J, with 9 bases in the middle. This CDR3 region has 14 residues. The CDR3 protein is CASSVGQGYTEAFF. CDR3 coding DNA: TGTGCCAGCAGCGTAGGGCAGGGATACACTGAAGCTTTCTTT.

The genes are TRBV27 and TRBJ2-7; 9 nucleotides line up with TRBD2. The germline CDR1 and CDR2 sequences are MNHEY and SMNVEV (reference sequence). V was pared by 3 bases and J by 6 bases, with 0 bases of the junction left unmatched. The CDR3 has 12 residues. In DNA, the CDR3 is TGTGCCAGCAGTTTGCGGGGGGGCGAGCAGTACTTC. Translation gives CASSLRGGEQYF.

This clone was observed a single time. V gene TRBV5-1 combines with J gene TRBJ2-2, with TRBD1 identical over 7 bases. The CDR3 is made up of 14 amino acids. The V segment lost 4 bases and the J segment 4 bases; nucleotides outside the gene matches: 4. The germline V gene encodes CDR1 SGHRS and CDR2 YFSETQ. CDR3 in DNA: TGCGCCAGCAGCCGTACAGGGGTCACCGGGGAGCTGTTTTTT. It codes for CASSRTGVTGELFF.

The chain uses TRBV6-1 and TRBJ2-3; D unresolved. The CDR3 loop spans 13 amino acids. Germline loops: CDR1 MNHNS, CDR2 SASEGT. V was cut by 3 bases and J by 3 bases, with 7 bases left in between. The chain's CDR3 is CASSEWGTDTQYF. The CDR3 DNA sequence: TGTGCCAGCAGTGAGTGGGGTACAGATACGCAGTATTTT.

The rearrangement joins TRBV2 to TRBJ2-1; D call uncertain. The germline V gene encodes CDR1 SNHLY and CDR2 FYNNEI. CDR3 length: 15 amino acids. Trimming cost V 1 base and J 1 base, with 8 bases left between them. CDR3 sequence: CASSEGISSYNEQFF. As DNA, the CDR3 is TGTGCCAGCAGTGAAGGGATTAGTTCCTACAATGAGCAGTTCTTC.

The rearrangement joins TRBV7-2 to TRBJ2-7, with D possibly being TRBD2 (5 bases). Germline assignment: CDR1 SGHTA and CDR2 FQGNSA. The ends were cut back, 5 bases at V and 1 base at J, with 18 bases in the middle. The CDR3 has 16 residues. CDR3 sequence: CASSPDGVVASYEQYF. The CDR3 region has the DNA TGTGCCAGCAGCCCAGACGGGGTAGTAGCGTCCTACGAGCAGTACTTC.

The V and J genes are TRBV30 and TRBJ2-5; D is unclear. The V end lost 1 base, the J end lost 0 bases, and 3 bases lay between the germline ends. The CDR3 is 12 amino acids. In germline, CDR1 is GTSNPN, CDR2 SVGIG (reference sequence). CDR3 sequence reads: CAWSEDQETQYF. As DNA, the CDR3 is TGTGCCTGGAGTGAGGACCAAGAGACCCAGTACTTC.

The V and J genes are TRBV7-6 and TRBJ1-4; D ambiguous. The germline V gene encodes CDR1 SGHVS and CDR2 FNYEAQ. Trimming took off 2 bases at V and 12 bases at J, with 13 bases between the two ends. The CDR3 loop spans 13 amino acids. The CDR3 spells CASSLQPGEELFF. Here the CDR3 DNA reads TGTGCCAGCAGCTTACAACCCGGAGAGGAACTGTTTTTT.

This clone showed up just a few times. The genes are TRBV10-3 and TRBJ2-1; 9 bases fit TRBD1. V was clipped by 4 bases and J by 6 bases; unmatched bases: 10. CDR1 and CDR2 from the germline V gene are ENHRY and SYGVKD. The CDR3 extends over 16 amino acids. Here the CDR3 DNA reads TGTGCCATCAGTGCCACCTCGGGACAGGGAGTCAATGAGCAGTTCTTC. It translates to CAISATSGQGVNEQFF.

The chain is built from TRBV25-1 and TRBJ2-3; 8 bases fit TRBD2. This CDR3 has 16 residues. J lost 2 bases, V lost 3 bases, and 7 bases had no gene match. The germline V gene has CDR1 MGHDK and CDR2 SYGVNS. For the CDR3, the DNA is TGTGCCAGCAGTGACCGGGCGGGGGGCTACACAGATACGCAGTATTTT. Residues: CASSDRAGGYTDTQYF.

This clone was seen a few times. The chain is built from TRBV6-5 and TRBJ1-6; TRBD1 is a possible D gene (6 bases). This CDR3 region has 11 residues. With 6 bases removed from V and 13 bases from J, the gap between germline ends came to 10 bases. Per the germline V gene, CDR1 is MNHEY and CDR2 is SVGAGI. CDR3 protein: CASRAGGPLHF. As DNA, the CDR3 is TGTGCCAGCAGGGCCGGGGGCCCCCTCCACTTT.

The table lists this clone with a count of one. The chain combines TRBV9 with TRBJ2-3, with D possibly called TRBD1 or TRBD2 (5 bases each). Germline V gene sequence: CDR1 SGDLS, CDR2 YYNGEE. With 0 bases removed from V and 4 bases from J, the gap between germline ends came to 15 bases. The CDR3 length is 16 residues. The CDR3 sequence: CASSVGPSMGPDTQYF. For the CDR3, the DNA is TGTGCCAGCAGCGTAGGTCCCTCCATGGGACCAGATACGCAGTATTTT.

The gene calls are TRBV7-2 and TRBJ1-1; D not certain. The CDR3 has 15 residues. The V and J ends lost 2 bases and 1 base respectively, with 11 bases between them. Germline CDR1 is SGHTA and CDR2 is FQGNSA. DNA for the CDR3: TGTGCCAGCAGCTTACACAGAATGGGGAACACTGAAGCTTTCTTT. Amino acids: CASSLHRMGNTEAFF.